This T cell receptor (beta chain) is from a study of Ad26.COV2.S vaccination and SARS-CoV-2 variants. As for the study in general: A COV1001 Ad26.COV2.S trial-arm participant provided the sample.

Trimming stripped 3 bases from V and 7 bases from J, with 6 bases between. The CDR3 is made up of 11 amino acids. TCRdb's table, derived via immunoSEQ multiplex PCR, lists solely in-frame clones and lacks some. Of just under 250,000 clones in the sample, approximately 87% are singletons; the top ten hold over 8.5%. Broader study findings: Vaccine and placebo recipients had comparable breadth of non-spike TCRs.

Comment on this clone: The antigen is unknown.

Treatment noted: over 15 received Ad26.COV2.S at low or high dose, single or two shots; 5 received placebo; per-sample allocation not given. Sampling was done on day 63 after the first vaccine or placebo injection. Sequenced material: peripheral blood, taken in a trial of Ad26.COV2.S vaccine versus placebo. The sequence derives from a person between 18 and 65 years old who received the Ad26.COV2.S COVID-19 vaccine or a placebo. This chain uses TRBV12-3 or TRBV12-4 with TRBJ1-1, with D hard to call. CDR3 region: CASSFSGEAFF. Written as DNA, the CDR3 is TGTGCCAGCAGTTTTTCCGGTGAAGCTTTCTTT.